A single sample is the source of the 9 T cell receptor beta chains below, sequenced in a study of T-cell memory formation after mild COVID-19. One entry per CDR3 protein results from TCRdb running MiXCR on the 5' RACE reads. The sample has 200,000 to 250,000 distinct CDR3 sequences; about 10% are singletons. Sequencing was done on a sample of PBMCs or a T cell subset sorted from them (not recorded which). The source is a man between 18 and 29 years old who had mild COVID-19 (a few samples of this study predate the infection). Cell type and time point are not known.

This clonotype was counted only a few times. This chain uses TRBV5-1 with TRBJ1-4; possibly TRBD1 for D (5 bases). The CDR3 sequence is 14 residues long. Deletions cut 0 bases from V and 10 bases from J, with 13 bases between. Germline V gene lookup returns CDR1 SGHRS and CDR2 YFSETQ. Here the CDR3 reads CASSLDRGDGKLFF. DNA for the CDR3: TGCGCCAGCAGCTTGGATAGGGGAGATGGAAAACTGTTTTTT.

The chain links TRBV7-7 to TRBJ2-5; a possible D gene is TRBD2 (5 bases). The V end was cut by 3 bases, the J end by 1 base, with 15 bases between. Germline V CDR1 and CDR2: SSHAT, FNYEAQ (reference sequence). CDR3 size: 16 residues. The CDR3 DNA reads TGTGCCAGCAGCTTGCGGGTGTTCGGGCCCCAAGAGACCCAGTACTTC. Its translation: CASSLRVFGPQETQYF. The entire variable domain, with the rest obtained from reference TRBV7-7 and TRBJ2-5, is as follows: GAGVSQSPRYKVTKRGQDVTLRCDPISSHATLYWYQQALGQGPEFLTYFNYEAQPDKSGLPSDRFSAERPEGSISTLTIQRTEQRDSAMYRCASSLRVFGPQETQYFGPGTRLLVL.

V usage is TRBV6-2 or TRBV6-3 and J usage is TRBJ2-5; D gene unclear. The CDR3 is made up of 14 amino acids. CDR1 and CDR2 from the germline V gene are MNHEY and SVGEGT. The V gene lost 0 bases and the J gene lost 5 bases, with 10 bases spanning the gap. This CDR3 reads CASSYSWEGETQYF. The CDR3 bases are TGTGCCAGCAGTTACTCGTGGGAAGGTGAGACCCAGTACTTC.

This clonotype was observed a handful of times. The chain recombines TRBV27 with TRBJ2-7; D might be TRBD1 or TRBD2, each matching 5 bases. The CDR3 sequence is 15 residues long. V was shortened by 8 bases and J by 7 bases, with 24 bases between the two germline ends. The germline CDR1 and CDR2 sequences are MNHEY and SMNVEV (reference sequence). Here the CDR3 reads CASHQFGTSLEEQYF. The CDR3 DNA sequence: TGTGCCAGCCATCAATTTGGGACCTCGTTGGAGGAGCAGTACTTC.

This clonotype was seen only a few times. The V gene is TRBV15, the J gene TRBJ1-5, with TRBD1 matching over 7 bases. The germline V gene encodes CDR1 LNHNV and CDR2 YYDKDF (reference sequence). The CDR3 extends over 15 amino acids. The J segment lost 6 bases and the V segment lost 1 base, leaving 6 bases of the junction unmatched. The CDR3 sequence is CATSRADRVGQPQHF. The CDR3 DNA follows: TGTGCCACCAGCAGAGCAGACAGGGTGGGTCAGCCCCAGCATTTT.

The rearrangement uses TRBV4-3 and TRBJ2-6; maybe TRBD2 (5 bases). Germline V gene sequence: CDR1 LGHNA, CDR2 YSLEER. This CDR3 contains 15 residues. Deletions cut 4 bases from V and 3 bases from J, with 10 bases between. The CDR3 reads CASSLLDFGANVLTF. The CDR3 DNA reads TGCGCCAGCAGCCTCCTGGACTTTGGGGCCAACGTCCTGACTTTC.

The rearrangement joins TRBV6-5 to TRBJ2-7, with a possible D match to TRBD2 (5 bases). The CDR3 is made up of 14 amino acids. Looked up from germline, CDR1 is MNHEY and CDR2 is SVGAGI. Trimming cost V 6 bases and J 2 bases, with 14 bases left between them. The CDR3 is CASRAEAGTYEQYV. As DNA, the CDR3 is TGTGCCAGCAGGGCGGAGGCAGGAACCTACGAGCAGTACGTC.

This clonotype was picked up a small number of times. V usage is TRBV20-1 and J usage is TRBJ2-4; possibly TRBD1 for D (6 bases). The ends were cut back, 1 base at V and 7 bases at J, with 20 bases in the middle. The CDR3 is 16 amino acids. The germline V gene encodes CDR1 DFQATT and CDR2 SNEGSKA (reference sequence). In DNA, the CDR3 is TGCAGTGCTAGAGGGGTCTGGGCAGGGGTGTGGAACATTCAGTACTTC. Translating gives CSARGVWAGVWNIQYF.

This clonotype has a handful of counts. This chain joins TRBV7-8 and TRBJ1-5; a possible D gene is TRBD1 (6 bases). The CDR3 is 14 residues long. V was cut by 4 bases and J by 4 bases, with 11 bases left in between. Germline V gene lookup returns CDR1 SGHVS and CDR2 FQNEAQ. DNA for the CDR3: TGTGCCAGCAGCTCATGGACAGATAATCAGCCCCAGCATTTT. Amino acids: CASSSWTDNQPQHF.